This passage covers 31 T cell receptor beta chains from one sample sequenced in a study of response to subunit inactivated influenza vaccine. One entry per CDR3 protein results from TCRdb running MiXCR on the RT-PCR reads. This table holds 600,000 to 700,000 distinct CDR3 sequences, 11% to 15% found once. Sequences were derived from PBMCs from blood, sampled around two weeks before vaccination. These TCRs come from a man aged 50-59 years who received an inactivated influenza vaccine.

This clonotype was seen only a few times. The chain combines TRBV12-3 or TRBV12-4 with TRBJ1-5; no definite D call. Trimming stripped 2 bases from V and 8 bases from J, with 10 bases between. The CDR3 covers 13 residues. Here the CDR3 DNA reads TGTGCCAGCAGTTTAATACAGCCGGAGCCCCAGCATTTT. Its translation is CASSLIQPEPQHF.

This clonotype was detected a few times. The V and J genes are TRBV12-3 or TRBV12-4 and TRBJ2-3, with TRBD2 as a possible D gene (6 bases). Trimming removed 2 bases at V and 5 bases at J, with 11 bases between. CDR3 length: 14 amino acids. The CDR3 region is CASSLTTGGDTQYF. The CDR3 nucleotides read TGTGCCAGCAGTTTAACGACCGGGGGAGATACGCAGTATTTT.

This clonotype was seen only a few times. The gene calls are TRBV4-1 and TRBJ1-2; TRBD1 might be the D (5 bases). Germline V gene lookup returns CDR1 MGHRA and CDR2 YSYEKL. Deletions cut 1 base from V and 12 bases from J, with 12 bases between. This CDR3 is 12 amino acids long. CDR3 bases: TGCGCCAGCAGCCAAGTGGCAGGGACCCACACCTTC. It yields the protein CASSQVAGTHTF.

A few counts support this clonotype. This sequence joins TRBV9 and TRBJ2-5, with 8 bases matching TRBD1. The CDR3 runs to 14 residues. Germline trimming cut 3 bases from V and 5 bases from J; bases unmatched to any gene: 6. Germline CDR1 and CDR2: SGDLS and YYNGEE. The CDR3 nucleotides are TGTGCCAGCAGCGCCCGGACAGGGACGGAGACCCAGTACTTC. This gives the protein CASSARTGTETQYF.

This CDR3 is CASSPNLRNEQFF. The DNA of the CDR3 is TGTGCCAGCAGCCCTAACTTACGAAATGAGCAGTTCTTC. The chain recombines TRBV3-1 with TRBJ2-1; D uncertain. Trimming took off 4 bases at V and 7 bases at J, with 11 bases between the two ends. This CDR3 has 13 residues. Germline-derived CDR1 and CDR2 are LGHDT and YNNKEL (reference sequence).

The V gene is TRBV2, the J gene TRBJ2-7; D is unclear. This CDR3 contains 13 residues. With 8 bases removed from V and 0 bases from J, the gap between germline ends came to 11 bases. Germline V gene data show CDR1 as SNHLY and CDR2 as FYNNEI. CDR3 in DNA: TGTGCCAGCCACGAAGCTAGCTCCTACGAGCAGTACTTC. It specifies CASHEASSYEQYF.

In this sample, this clonotype turned up a few times. The chain employs TRBV20-1 and TRBJ2-6, with D perhaps TRBD2 (5 bases). The CDR3 length is 15 residues. Germline CDR1 DFQATT, CDR2 SNEGSKA (reference sequence). Between the trimmed V and J ends, which lost 1 base and 1 base, there was a span of 8 bases. The DNA of the CDR3 is TGCAGTGCTAGAGTCCCGGGGTCTGGGGCCAACGTCCTGACTTTC. It codes for CSARVPGSGANVLTF.

This clonotype was found a few times. CDR3 amino acids: CASSPLAGYEQYF. The CDR3 nucleotides are TGTGCCAGCAGCCCTTTAGCTGGCTACGAGCAGTACTTC. The rearrangement joins TRBV3-1 to TRBJ2-7; D gene unclear. Trimming shortened V by 4 bases and J by 3 bases, and 10 bases separated the two germline ends. Germline CDR1 is LGHDT and CDR2 is YNNKEL (reference sequence). The CDR3 is 13 amino acids.

The chain couples TRBV29-1 to TRBJ2-1, with D possibly called TRBD1 or TRBD2 (6 bases each). Deletions cut 7 bases from V and 3 bases from J, with 16 bases between. The CDR3 runs 14 residues. Germline CDR1 and CDR2: SQVTM and ANQGSEA. For the CDR3, the DNA is TGCAGCGCCGATGGGGGGCAGGTCTACAATGAGCAGTTCTTC. It encodes CSADGGQVYNEQFF.

This clonotype was found a few times. V and J are TRBV20-1 and TRBJ1-5, with TRBD1 matching 7 bases. The J segment lost 2 bases and the V segment lost 6 bases, leaving 7 bases of the junction unmatched. Germline V gene data show CDR1 as DFQATT and CDR2 as SNEGSKA (reference sequence). The CDR3 length is 14 residues. The CDR3 spells CSALNRGGNQPQHF. CDR3 DNA: TGCAGTGCATTGAACAGGGGTGGCAATCAGCCCCAGCATTTT.

The chain uses TRBV2 and TRBJ2-2, with 7 positions matching TRBD2. The CDR3 covers 15 residues. Germline CDR1 SNHLY, CDR2 FYNNEI. This CDR3 is CAFPVLASGFGELFF. In DNA, the CDR3 is TGTGCTTTTCCCGTCCTGGCTAGCGGTTTCGGGGAGCTGTTTTTT. The full variable domain, in which reference TRBV2 and TRBJ2-2 provide the parts outside the CDR3, is EPEVTQTPSHQVTQMGQEVILRCVPISNHLYFYWYRQILGQKVEFLVSFYNNEISEKSEIFDDQFSVERPDGSNFTLKIRSTKLEDSAMYFCAFPVLASGFGELFFGEGSRLTVL.

This chain's CDR3 is CASSLLNEKLFF. CDR3 bases: TGTGCCAGCAGCTTGCTTAATGAAAAACTGTTTTTT. V gene TRBV7-2 combines with J gene TRBJ1-4; D is uncertain. The germline V and J ends were trimmed by 3 bases and 4 bases, with 3 bases remaining between them. The CDR3 spans 12 residues. Per germline, CDR1 SGHTA and CDR2 FQGNSA.

This sequence joins TRBV28 and TRBJ2-5, with D possibly TRBD1 on 6 matching bases. Germline V gene data show CDR1 as MDHEN and CDR2 as SYDVKM. CDR3 size: 14 residues. Trimming removed 4 bases from V and 4 bases from J, with 13 bases in between. CDR3 amino acids: CASSSPGAGETQYF. The CDR3 coding sequence is TGTGCCAGCAGTTCCCCAGGGGCGGGAGAGACCCAGTACTTC.

DNA of the CDR3: TGTGCCAGCAGCCAAGTACCAGGGGGCCGGAATTCACCCCTCCACTTT. Its translation: CASSQVPGGRNSPLHF. This chain uses TRBV3-1 with TRBJ1-6; 8 positions match TRBD1. Per germline, CDR1 LGHDT and CDR2 YNNKEL (reference sequence). The CDR3 spans 16 residues. V was clipped by 1 base and J by 7 bases; unmatched bases: 6.

A few counts support this clonotype. The V gene is TRBV29-1, the J gene TRBJ1-2; 9 positions agree with TRBD1. Germline lookup yields CDR1 SQVTM and CDR2 ANQGSEA. The CDR3 extends over 15 amino acids. V was pared by 5 bases and J by 4 bases, with 11 bases of the junction left unmatched. The CDR3 loop is CSVPFGTGKGYGYTF. The CDR3 region has the DNA TGCAGCGTTCCCTTCGGGACAGGGAAAGGCTATGGCTACACCTTC.

V is TRBV2 and J is TRBJ2-1; 8 bases fit TRBD2. Germline V gene lookup returns CDR1 SNHLY and CDR2 FYNNEI. This CDR3 is 15 amino acids long. V lost 4 bases, J lost 8 bases, and 10 bases stayed unmatched. The CDR3 coding sequence is TGTGCCAGCAGTGCCGGGACTAGGACTGGCGATGAGCAGTTCTTC. It translates to CASSAGTRTGDEQFF.

To note about this clonotype: At one end the junction does not follow the germline gene, possibly because of a read error. The genes are TRBV6-2 or TRBV6-3 and TRBJ2-1; no clear D gene. CDR3 size: 13 residues. Germline values: CDR1 MNHEY, CDR2 SVGEGT. CDR3 region: CASSYSIIYEQLF. CDR3 DNA: TGTGCCAGCAGTTACTCGATTATATATGAGCAGCTCTTC.

The chain couples TRBV7-8 to TRBJ2-7; D is unresolved. The CDR3 is 15 amino acids. V dropped 4 bases and J dropped 5 bases, with 18 bases sitting between them. Looked up from germline, CDR1 is SGHVS and CDR2 is FQNEAQ. This CDR3 reads CASSSRWAFQNEQYF. The CDR3 DNA is TGTGCCAGCAGCTCCCGGTGGGCATTTCAAAACGAGCAGTACTTC.

This sequence joins TRBV7-9 and TRBJ2-7; the D call may be TRBD1 or TRBD2 (5 bases each). The CDR3 contains 16 residues. CDR1 and CDR2 from the germline V gene are SEHNR and FQNEAQ (reference sequence). V gave up 5 bases and J gave up 0 bases, with 17 bases separating them. The CDR3 sequence is CASSLEPGTYSYEQYF. The CDR3, as DNA: TGTGCCAGCAGCCTTGAGCCGGGGACGTACTCCTACGAGCAGTACTTC.

This chain connects TRBV6-1 to TRBJ2-7, with TRBD2 matching over 9 bases. Looked up from germline, CDR1 is MNHNS and CDR2 is SASEGT. This CDR3 has 15 amino acids. V lost 6 bases, J lost 3 bases, and 9 bases stayed unmatched. CDR3 coding DNA: TGTGCCAGCAGCCTTTTGACTAGCGGATACTACGAGCAGTACTTC. This codes for CASSLLTSGYYEQYF.

In DNA form, the CDR3 reads TGTGCCAGCAGTTTCCAAAGGGGGCAGCTTACTGAAGCTTTCTTT. Translation: CASSFQRGQLTEAFF. The chain combines TRBV28 with TRBJ1-1; 7 nucleotides align to TRBD1. Germline values: CDR1 MDHEN, CDR2 SYDVKM. This CDR3 is built from 15 residues. V lost 3 bases to trimming and J lost 5 bases; unmatched junction nucleotides: 9.

In this sample, this clonotype turned up a few times. This chain connects TRBV6-2 or TRBV6-3 to TRBJ1-5; D call uncertain. This CDR3 region has 14 residues. V was shortened by 5 bases and J by 9 bases, with 17 bases between the two germline ends. Germline V gene lookup returns CDR1 MNHEY and CDR2 SVGEGT. CDR3 region: CASSGNGPLGPQHF. DNA of the CDR3: TGTGCCAGCAGTGGTAACGGACCCCTAGGGCCCCAGCATTTT.

This chain connects TRBV15 to TRBJ1-2; TRBD1 agrees at 11 bases. From germline, CDR1 is LNHNV and CDR2 YYDKDF (reference sequence). J was trimmed by 8 bases and V by 1 base; bases with no gene match: 3. This CDR3 has 14 residues. CDR3 coding DNA: TGTGCCACCAGCAGAGGGACAGGGGGCGCAGGCTACACCTTC. Its translation is CATSRGTGGAGYTF. Drawing the rest from reference TRBV15 and TRBJ1-2, the complete variable domain is DAMVIQNPRYQVTQFGKPVTLSCSQTLNHNVMYWYQQKSSQAPKLLFHYYDKDFNNEADTPDNFQSRRPNTSFCFLDIRSPGLGDTAMYLCATSRGTGGAGYTFGSGTRLTVV.

This clonotype has only a few counts. The chain is built from TRBV20-1 and TRBJ2-4; D possibly corresponds to TRBD1 (6 bases). V lost 2 bases to trimming and J lost 11 bases, with 22 bases between them. The CDR3 is 15 residues long. Germline CDR1 and CDR2: DFQATT and SNEGSKA (reference sequence). CDR3 amino acids: CSARPGQNQGIVQYF. CDR3 DNA sequence: TGCAGTGCTAGACCAGGACAAAATCAGGGGATAGTTCAGTACTTC.

This clonotype has ten or more counts. V and J are TRBV5-1 and TRBJ2-5, with unresolved D. CDR3 length equals 16 residues. Between the trimmed V and J ends, which lost 0 bases and 1 base, there was a span of 13 bases. Germline CDR1 and CDR2: SGHRS and YFSETQ. The chain's CDR3 is CASSLGIGYSQETQYF. In nucleotides, the CDR3 is TGCGCCAGCAGCTTGGGTATTGGTTACAGCCAAGAGACCCAGTACTTC.

The rearrangement uses TRBV7-6 and TRBJ2-2; no definite D call. The CDR3 loop spans 13 amino acids. Germline V CDR1 and CDR2: SGHVS, FNYEAQ. The germline V and J ends were trimmed by 2 bases and 6 bases, with 7 bases remaining between them. The CDR3 DNA sequence: TGTGCCAGCAGCTTAATCTTTCCCGGGGAGCTGTTTTTT. Encoded protein: CASSLIFPGELFF.

This clonotype came up a few times. This sequence joins TRBV2 and TRBJ2-2, with D possibly being TRBD2 (6 bases). Germline V gives CDR1 SNHLY, CDR2 FYNNEI. The CDR3 is 16 residues long. V dropped 8 bases and J dropped 3 bases, with 19 bases sitting between them. The CDR3 nucleotides read TGTGCCAGCTCATATGCGGGACCGACAGACACCGGGGAGCTGTTTTTT. This sequence encodes CASSYAGPTDTGELFF.

This chain links TRBV12-3 or TRBV12-4 with TRBJ2-4; 8 nucleotides match TRBD1. The V gene end was trimmed by 7 bases and the J gene end by 4 bases; junction bases not matched to a gene: 9. CDR3 size: 15 residues. The CDR3 is CASTVTGDGKNIQYF. In DNA form, the CDR3 reads TGTGCCAGCACCGTGACAGGGGATGGAAAAAACATTCAGTACTTC.

This clonotype was seen many times. The genes are TRBV29-1 and TRBJ2-2, with D uncertain. The germline CDR1 and CDR2 sequences are SQVTM and ANQGSEA. The length of the CDR3 is 12 residues. V was shortened by 7 bases and J by 7 bases, with 13 bases between the two germline ends. The chain's CDR3 is CSAYSQVGELFF. In nucleotides, the CDR3 is TGCAGCGCTTATTCTCAGGTCGGGGAGCTGTTTTTT.

This clonotype was observed many times. V gene TRBV30 combines with J gene TRBJ1-5, with a weak D call TRBD1 (5 bases). There are 15 residues in the CDR3. Deletions cut 2 bases from V and 2 bases from J, with 13 bases between. The germline gives CDR1 GTSNPN, CDR2 SVGIG (reference sequence). CDR3 region: CAWSMGQGGNQPQHF. CDR3 nucleotide sequence: TGTGCCTGGAGTATGGGGCAGGGAGGCAATCAGCCCCAGCATTTT.

The genes are TRBV4-1 and TRBJ1-5, with 7 bases that match TRBD1. The germline V gene has CDR1 MGHRA and CDR2 YSYEKL. CDR3 size: 16 residues. With 0 bases clipped from V and 10 bases from J, the junction kept 12 bases outside the gene matches. The CDR3 reads CASSQDLPLTGSPQHF. DNA of the CDR3: TGCGCCAGCAGCCAAGATTTGCCCCTGACAGGGTCCCCCCAGCATTTT.